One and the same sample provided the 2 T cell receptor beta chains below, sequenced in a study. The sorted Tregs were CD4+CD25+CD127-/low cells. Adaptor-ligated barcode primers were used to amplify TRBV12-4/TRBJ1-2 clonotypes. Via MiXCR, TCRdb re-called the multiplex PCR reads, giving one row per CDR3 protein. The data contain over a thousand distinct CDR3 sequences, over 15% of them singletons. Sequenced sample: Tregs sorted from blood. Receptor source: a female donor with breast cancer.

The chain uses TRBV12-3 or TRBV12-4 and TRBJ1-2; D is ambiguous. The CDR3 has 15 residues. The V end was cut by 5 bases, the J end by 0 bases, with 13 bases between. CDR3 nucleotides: TGTGCCAGCAGTATGGAGTTGGTAGCTAACTATGGCTACACCTTC. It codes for CASSMELVANYGYTF.

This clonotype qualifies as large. CDR3 residues: CASSPGPGSSYTF. The CDR3 nucleotides are TGTGCCAGCAGTCCCGGGCCGGGCTCGAGCTACACCTTC. The chain is built from TRBV12-3 or TRBV12-4 and TRBJ1-2; D is ambiguous. This CDR3 contains 13 residues. V shed 5 bases and J shed 9 bases, with 16 bases lying between them.